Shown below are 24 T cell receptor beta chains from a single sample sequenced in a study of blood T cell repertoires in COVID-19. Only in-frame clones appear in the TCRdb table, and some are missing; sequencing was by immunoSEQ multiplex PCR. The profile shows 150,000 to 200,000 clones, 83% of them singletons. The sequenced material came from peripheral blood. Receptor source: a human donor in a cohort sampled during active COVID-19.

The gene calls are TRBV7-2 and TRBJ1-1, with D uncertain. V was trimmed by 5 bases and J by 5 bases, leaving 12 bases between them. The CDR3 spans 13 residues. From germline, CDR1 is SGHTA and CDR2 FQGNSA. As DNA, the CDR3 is TGTGCCAGCAGCGTCCCCAGTTGGACTGAAGCTTTCTTT. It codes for CASSVPSWTEAFF.

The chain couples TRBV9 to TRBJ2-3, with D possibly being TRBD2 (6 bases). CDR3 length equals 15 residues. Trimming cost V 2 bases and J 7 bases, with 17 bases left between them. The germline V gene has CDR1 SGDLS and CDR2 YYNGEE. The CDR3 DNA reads TGTGCCAGCAGCGTGGATACAGGTGGGGGGAATACGCAGTATTTT. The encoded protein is CASSVDTGGGNTQYF.

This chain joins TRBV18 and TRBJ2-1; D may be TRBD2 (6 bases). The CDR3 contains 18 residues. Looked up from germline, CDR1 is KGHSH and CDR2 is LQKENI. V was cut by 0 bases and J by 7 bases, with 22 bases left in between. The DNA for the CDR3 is TGTGCCAGCTCACCACCGAACAGCCGGAGGGAAAGACGGAATGAGCAGTTCTTC. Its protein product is CASSPPNSRRERRNEQFF.

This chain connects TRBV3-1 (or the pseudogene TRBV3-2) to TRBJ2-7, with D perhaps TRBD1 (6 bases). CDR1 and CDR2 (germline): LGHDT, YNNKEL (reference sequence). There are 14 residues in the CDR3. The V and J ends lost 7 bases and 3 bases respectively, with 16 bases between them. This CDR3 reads CASNPRDKLYEQYF. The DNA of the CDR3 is TGTGCCAGCAACCCTCGGGACAAACTCTACGAGCAGTACTTC.

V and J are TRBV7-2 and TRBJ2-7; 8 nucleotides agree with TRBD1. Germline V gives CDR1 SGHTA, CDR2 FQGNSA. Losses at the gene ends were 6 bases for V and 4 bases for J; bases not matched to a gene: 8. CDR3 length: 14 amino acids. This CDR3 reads CASRKGQATYEQYF. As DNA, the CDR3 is TGTGCCAGCAGAAAGGGACAGGCGACTTACGAGCAGTACTTC.

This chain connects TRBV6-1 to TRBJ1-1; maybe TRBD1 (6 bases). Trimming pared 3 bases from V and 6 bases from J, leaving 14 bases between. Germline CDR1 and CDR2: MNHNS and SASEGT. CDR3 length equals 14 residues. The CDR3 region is CASSELTGISEAFF. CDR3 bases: TGTGCCAGCAGTGAGTTAACAGGGATCTCTGAAGCTTTCTTT.

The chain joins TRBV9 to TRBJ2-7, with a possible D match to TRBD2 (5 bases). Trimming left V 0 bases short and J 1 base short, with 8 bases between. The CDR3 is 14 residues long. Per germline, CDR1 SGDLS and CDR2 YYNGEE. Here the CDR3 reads CASSVGPGSYEQYF. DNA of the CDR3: TGTGCCAGCAGCGTAGGGCCGGGGTCCTACGAGCAGTACTTC.

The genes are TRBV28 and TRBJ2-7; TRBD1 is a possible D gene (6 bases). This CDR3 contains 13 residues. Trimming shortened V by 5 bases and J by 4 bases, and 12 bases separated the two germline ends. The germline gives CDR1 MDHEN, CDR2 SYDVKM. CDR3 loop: CASSPWTVYEQYF. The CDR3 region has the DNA TGTGCCAGCAGTCCGTGGACAGTTTACGAGCAGTACTTC.

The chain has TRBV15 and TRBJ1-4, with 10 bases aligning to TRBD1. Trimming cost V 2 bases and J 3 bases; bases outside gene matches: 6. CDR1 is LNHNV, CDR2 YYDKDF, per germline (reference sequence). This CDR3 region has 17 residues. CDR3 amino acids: CATSRTGTGVPNEKLFF. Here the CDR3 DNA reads TGTGCCACCAGCAGAACCGGGACAGGGGTGCCTAATGAAAAACTGTTTTTT. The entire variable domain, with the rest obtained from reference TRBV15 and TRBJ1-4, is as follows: DAMVIQNPRYQVTQFGKPVTLSCSQTLNHNVMYWYQQKSSQAPKLLFHYYDKDFNNEADTPDNFQSRRPNTSFCFLDIRSPGLGDTAMYLCATSRTGTGVPNEKLFFGSGTQLSVL.

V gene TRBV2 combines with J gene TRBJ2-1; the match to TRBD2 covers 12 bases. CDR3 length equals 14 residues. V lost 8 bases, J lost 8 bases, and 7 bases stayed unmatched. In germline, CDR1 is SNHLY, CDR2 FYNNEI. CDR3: CASGSSGRAHEQFF. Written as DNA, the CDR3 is TGTGCCAGCGGATCTAGCGGGAGGGCCCATGAGCAGTTCTTC.

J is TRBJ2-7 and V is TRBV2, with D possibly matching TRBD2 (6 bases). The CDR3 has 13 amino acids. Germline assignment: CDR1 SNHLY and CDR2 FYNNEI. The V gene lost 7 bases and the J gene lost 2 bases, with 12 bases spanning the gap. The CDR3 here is CASNIGSAYEQYF. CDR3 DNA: TGTGCCAGCAACATCGGGAGCGCCTACGAGCAGTACTTC. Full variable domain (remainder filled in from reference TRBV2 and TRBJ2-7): EPEVTQTPSHQVTQMGQEVILRCVPISNHLYFYWYRQILGQKVEFLVSFYNNEISEKSEIFDDQFSVERPDGSNFTLKIRSTKLEDSAMYFCASNIGSAYEQYFGPGTRLTVT.

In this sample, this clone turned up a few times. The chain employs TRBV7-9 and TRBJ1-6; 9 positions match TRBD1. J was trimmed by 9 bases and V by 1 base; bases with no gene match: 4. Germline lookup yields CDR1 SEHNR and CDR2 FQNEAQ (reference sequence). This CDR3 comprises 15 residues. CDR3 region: CASSLEGTGTSPLHF. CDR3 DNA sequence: TGTGCCAGCAGCTTAGAGGGGACAGGGACTTCACCCCTCCACTTT.

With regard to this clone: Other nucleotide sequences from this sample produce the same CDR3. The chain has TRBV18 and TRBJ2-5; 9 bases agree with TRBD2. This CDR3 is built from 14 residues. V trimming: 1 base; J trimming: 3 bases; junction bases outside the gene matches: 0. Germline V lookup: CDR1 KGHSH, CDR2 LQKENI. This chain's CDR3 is CASSPLAGEETQYF. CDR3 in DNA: TGTGCCAGCTCACCACTAGCGGGGGAAGAGACCCAGTACTTC.

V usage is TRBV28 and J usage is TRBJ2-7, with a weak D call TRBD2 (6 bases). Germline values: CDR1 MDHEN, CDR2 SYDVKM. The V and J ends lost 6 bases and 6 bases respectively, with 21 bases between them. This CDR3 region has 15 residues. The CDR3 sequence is CASSPPGGIRGEQYF. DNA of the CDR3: TGTGCCAGCAGCCCCCCTGGAGGGATAAGGGGCGAGCAGTACTTC.

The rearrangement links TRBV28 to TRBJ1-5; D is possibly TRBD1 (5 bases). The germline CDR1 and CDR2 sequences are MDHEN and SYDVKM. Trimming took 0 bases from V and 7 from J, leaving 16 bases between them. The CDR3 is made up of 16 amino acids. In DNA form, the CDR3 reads TGTGCCAGCAGTTTATGGGCAGGGTCGATACGACAGCCCCAGCATTTT. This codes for CASSLWAGSIRQPQHF. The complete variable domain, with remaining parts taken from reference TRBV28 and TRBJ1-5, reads DVKVTQSSRYLVKRTGEKVFLECVQDMDHENMFWYRQDPGLGLRLIYFSYDVKMKEKGDIPEGYSVSREKKERFSLILESASTNQTSMYLCASSLWAGSIRQPQHFGDGTRLSIL.

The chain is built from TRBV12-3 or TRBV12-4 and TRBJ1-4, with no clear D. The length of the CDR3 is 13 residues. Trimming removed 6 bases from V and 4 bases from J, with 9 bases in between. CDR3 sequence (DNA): TGTGCCAGCAGGGGCAGACGTAATGAAAAACTGTTTTTT. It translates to CASRGRRNEKLFF.

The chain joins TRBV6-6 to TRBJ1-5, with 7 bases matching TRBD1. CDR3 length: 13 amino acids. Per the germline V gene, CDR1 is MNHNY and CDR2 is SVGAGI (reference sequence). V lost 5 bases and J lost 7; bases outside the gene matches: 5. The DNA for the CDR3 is TGTGCCAGCAGTCCACAGGGGTACCAGCCCCAGCATTTT. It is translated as CASSPQGYQPQHF.

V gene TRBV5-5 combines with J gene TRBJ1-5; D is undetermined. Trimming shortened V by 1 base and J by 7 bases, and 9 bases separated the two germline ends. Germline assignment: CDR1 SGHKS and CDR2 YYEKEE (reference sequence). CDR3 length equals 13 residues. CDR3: CASSLTTRQPQHF. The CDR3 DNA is TGTGCCAGCAGCTTGACCACTAGGCAGCCCCAGCATTTT.

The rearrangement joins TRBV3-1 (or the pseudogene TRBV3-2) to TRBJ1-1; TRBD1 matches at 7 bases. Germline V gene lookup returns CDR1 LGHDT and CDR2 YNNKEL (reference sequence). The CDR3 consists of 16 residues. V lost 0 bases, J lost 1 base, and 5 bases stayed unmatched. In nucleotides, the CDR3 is TGTGCCAGCAGCCAAGATTTCGGGACAGCGAACACTGAAGCTTTCTTT. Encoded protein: CASSQDFGTANTEAFF.

The CDR3 DNA reads TGTGCCAGTAGTATACTTAGCGGGGGGGCCGGTGAGCAGTTCTTC. This translates into CASSILSGGAGEQFF. This rearrangement joins TRBV19 to TRBJ2-1; 11 positions match TRBD2. Germline V gene lookup returns CDR1 LNHDA and CDR2 SQIVND (reference sequence). J was trimmed by 9 bases and V by 2 bases; bases with no gene match: 6. CDR3 length: 15 residues. Using reference TRBV19 and TRBJ2-1 for the parts outside the CDR3, the full variable domain is DGGITQSPKYLFRKEGQNVTLSCEQNLNHDAMYWYRQDPGQGLRLIYYSQIVNDFQKGDIAEGYSVSREKKESFPLTVTSAQKNPTAFYLCASSILSGGAGEQFFGPGTRLTVL.

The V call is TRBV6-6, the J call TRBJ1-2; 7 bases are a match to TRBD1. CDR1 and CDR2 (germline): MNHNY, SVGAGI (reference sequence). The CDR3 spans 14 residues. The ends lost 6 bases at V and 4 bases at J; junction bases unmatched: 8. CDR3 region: CASSLGQAAYGYTF. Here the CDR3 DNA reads TGTGCCAGCAGCCTTGGACAGGCGGCCTATGGCTACACCTTC.

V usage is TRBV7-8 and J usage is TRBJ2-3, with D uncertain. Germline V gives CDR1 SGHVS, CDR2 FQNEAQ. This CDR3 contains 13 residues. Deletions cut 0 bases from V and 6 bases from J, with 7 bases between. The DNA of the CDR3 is TGTGCCAGCAGCTTAGCGCTGAGGGATACGCAGTATTTT. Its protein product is CASSLALRDTQYF.

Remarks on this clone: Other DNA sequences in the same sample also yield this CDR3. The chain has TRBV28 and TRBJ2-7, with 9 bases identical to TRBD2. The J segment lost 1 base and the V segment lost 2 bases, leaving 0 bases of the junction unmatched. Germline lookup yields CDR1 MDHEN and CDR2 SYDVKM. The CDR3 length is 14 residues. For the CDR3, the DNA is TGTGCCAGCAGTTTAGCGGGAGGGTCCTACGAGCAGTACTTC. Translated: CASSLAGGSYEQYF.

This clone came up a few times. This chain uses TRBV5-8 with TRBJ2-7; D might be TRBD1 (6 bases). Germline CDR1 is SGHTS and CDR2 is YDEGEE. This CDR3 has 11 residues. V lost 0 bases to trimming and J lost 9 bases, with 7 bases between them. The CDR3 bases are TGTGCCAGCAGCTTGGCGACAGGGCAGTACTTC. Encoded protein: CASSLATGQYF.